This passage covers 32 T cell receptor beta chains from one sample sequenced in a study of CD8+ T cells in alopecia areata. In each case, RNA was isolated and then reverse transcribed into cDNA as the sequencing template. Here immunoSEQ multiplex PCR was the method, and the copy in TCRdb shows in-frame clones only, minus some. This repertoire shows some 80,000 clones, approximately 64% found once; its top ten account for around 20%. Stated treatment: oral pan-JAK inhibitor, 5-10 mg twice daily. The sequencing used CD8+ T cells sorted from blood, collected at week 24, from a patient treated with tofacitinib. All receptors derive from a human donor with alopecia areata.

V is TRBV27 and J is TRBJ2-7; D ambiguous. Trimming removed 8 bases at V and 4 bases at J, with 24 bases between. CDR1 is MNHEY, CDR2 SMNVEV, per germline (reference sequence). The CDR3 covers 16 residues. The CDR3 nucleotides are TGTGCCAGCCGACCCGAGTTTAGGTTCCCGCAATACGAGCAGTACTTC. This encodes CASRPEFRFPQYEQYF.

V and J are TRBV4-1 and TRBJ2-3; 8 bases are shared with TRBD2. Germline-derived CDR1 and CDR2 are MGHRA and YSYEKL. Trimming at V came to 0 bases and at J to 2 bases, leaving 7 bases not matched to a gene. The CDR3 runs 17 residues. In nucleotides, the CDR3 is TGCGCCAGCAGCCAAGATTGGAGCGGGGGTCACACAGATACGCAGTATTTT. Its translation is CASSQDWSGGHTDTQYF.

This clone has more than one count but fewer than ten. V is TRBV12-5 and J is TRBJ2-3, with D perhaps TRBD2 (5 bases). The V gene lost 2 bases and the J gene lost 0 bases, with 15 bases spanning the gap. Per germline, CDR1 LGHNT and CDR2 FRNRAP. This CDR3 region has 17 residues. The CDR3, as DNA: TGTGCTAGTGGTTTGAACCCCGGGATTACTAGCACAGATACGCAGTATTTT. Translated: CASGLNPGITSTDTQYF.

Remarks on this clone: Other DNA sequences within the sample encode an identical CDR3. The gene calls are TRBV27 and TRBJ2-5, with D uncertain. V was cut by 3 bases and J by 2 bases, with 7 bases left in between. The germline gives CDR1 MNHEY, CDR2 SMNVEV (reference sequence). This CDR3 contains 13 residues. The CDR3 DNA reads as TGTGCCAGCAGTTTTCTCGGGCAAGAGACCCAGTACTTC. Amino acids: CASSFLGQETQYF.

The CDR3 DNA is TGCGCCAGCAGCCAAGGGACTAGCGCAACCTACGAGCAGTACTTC. The encoded protein is CASSQGTSATYEQYF. This rearrangement joins TRBV4-1 to TRBJ2-7, with 9 bases matching TRBD2. Losses at the gene ends were 1 base for V and 2 bases for J; bases not matched to a gene: 3. CDR1 MGHRA and CDR2 YSYEKL come from the germline V gene. The length of the CDR3 is 15 residues.

This chain connects TRBV9 to TRBJ1-2, with 8 bases that match TRBD1. The V and J ends lost 2 bases and 3 bases, in that order; junction bases with no gene match: 9. This CDR3 is 16 amino acids long. From germline, CDR1 is SGDLS and CDR2 YYNGEE. CDR3 coding DNA: TGTGCCAGCAGCGTGGACAGGGACGGTGACTACTATGGCTACACCTTC. It codes for CASSVDRDGDYYGYTF.

The chain is built from TRBV10-3 and TRBJ2-7; 7 bases fit TRBD2. There are 13 residues in the CDR3. V was clipped by 7 bases and J by 6 bases; unmatched bases: 9. Germline values: CDR1 ENHRY, CDR2 SYGVKD. The CDR3 DNA sequence: TGTGCCATCAAGGGCGGGAGTGACGGCGAGCAGTACTTC. Its translation: CAIKGGSDGEQYF.

J is TRBJ2-4 and V is TRBV30; D remains unclear. This CDR3 region has 16 residues. The germline gives CDR1 GTSNPN, CDR2 SVGIG (reference sequence). V lost 0 bases to trimming and J lost 4 bases, with 16 bases between them. The CDR3 DNA reads TGTGCCTGGAGTGTGCTTCCCTCGGAGTGGAAAAACATTCAGTACTTC. This gives the protein CAWSVLPSEWKNIQYF.

The chain combines TRBV6-5 with TRBJ2-1; TRBD2 aligns across 12 bases. Germline values: CDR1 MNHEY, CDR2 SVGAGI. The trim removed 10 bases at V and 6 bases at J, leaving 1 base unmatched. The CDR3 extends over 12 amino acids. CDR3 loop: CATTSGGNEQFF. CDR3 in DNA: TGTGCCACGACTAGCGGGGGCAATGAGCAGTTCTTC.

This clone has just a few counts. V gene TRBV11-2 combines with J gene TRBJ2-4, with 8 bases identical to TRBD1. The CDR3 has 16 residues. V gave up 5 bases and J gave up 0 bases; unmatched junction bases: 6. Germline V CDR1 and CDR2: SGHAT, FQNNGV. CDR3 sequence (DNA): TGTGCCAGCAGCGCCGGACAGGGCCTAGCCAAAAACATTCAGTACTTC. This gives the protein CASSAGQGLAKNIQYF.

The chain has TRBV27 and TRBJ1-5; no reliable D call. This CDR3 has 18 amino acids. CDR1 and CDR2 (germline): MNHEY, SMNVEV (reference sequence). V lost 0 bases to trimming and J lost 3 bases, with 18 bases between them. CDR3 sequence: CASSLSPHGVTNNQPQHF. CDR3 DNA sequence: TGTGCCAGCAGTTTATCGCCCCATGGTGTTACCAACAATCAGCCCCAGCATTTT.

This chain uses TRBV6-6 with TRBJ1-5; TRBD1 might be the D (5 bases). V lost 0 bases to trimming and J lost 5 bases, with 11 bases between them. CDR3 length: 15 amino acids. In germline, CDR1 is MNHNY, CDR2 SVGAGI (reference sequence). CDR3: CASSYSDAGYQPQHF. The CDR3 region has the DNA TGTGCCAGCAGTTACTCAGACGCAGGGTATCAGCCCCAGCATTTT.

DNA of the CDR3: TGTGCCAGCAGCGCGTCACAGGGAATTACTGAAGCTTTCTTT. It is translated as CASSASQGITEAFF. The J gene is TRBJ1-1, the V gene TRBV7-9, with D possibly being TRBD1 (6 bases). CDR1 SEHNR and CDR2 FQNEAQ come from the germline V gene (reference sequence). This CDR3 is 14 amino acids long. The V and J ends lost 5 bases and 5 bases respectively, with 15 bases between them.

The chain is built from TRBV5-4 and TRBJ2-3, with TRBD1 identical over 7 bases. The CDR3 has 15 residues. Per the germline V gene, CDR1 is SGHNT and CDR2 is YYREEE (reference sequence). The V and J ends lost 1 base and 0 bases, in that order; junction bases with no gene match: 2. CDR3 sequence reads: CASSLPGQSTDTQYF. CDR3 in DNA: TGTGCCAGCAGCTTGCCGGGACAGAGCACAGATACGCAGTATTTT.

The chain combines TRBV4-3 with TRBJ2-7; 10 bases align to TRBD2. V shed 2 bases, J shed 4 bases, and the junction held 5 bases outside the gene matches. The CDR3 totals 15 residues. In germline, CDR1 is LGHNA, CDR2 YSLEER. The CDR3 nucleotides are TGCGCCAGCAGCCAATCTAGCGGGAGAGGTTACGAGCAGTACTTC. Protein product: CASSQSSGRGYEQYF.

The chain employs TRBV27 and TRBJ1-5; D remains ambiguous. Germline values: CDR1 MNHEY, CDR2 SMNVEV (reference sequence). Trimming cost V 5 bases and J 9 bases, with 20 bases left between them. The CDR3 loop spans 15 amino acids. CDR3 region: CASSATVPESRPQHF. DNA for the CDR3: TGTGCCAGCAGTGCCACGGTTCCCGAGAGTCGGCCCCAGCATTTT.

This chain joins TRBV6-5 and TRBJ1-5; D is unresolved. Germline-derived CDR1 and CDR2 are MNHEY and SVGAGI. Trimming took off 1 base at V and 1 base at J, with 8 bases between the two ends. There are 15 residues in the CDR3. CDR3 in amino acids: CASSYLWLSNQPQHF. As DNA, the CDR3 is TGTGCCAGCAGTTACTTATGGTTGAGCAATCAGCCCCAGCATTTT.

This rearrangement joins TRBV6-4 to TRBJ2-2; 7 bases fit TRBD1. The CDR3 spans 16 residues. Germline CDR1 reads MRHNA; CDR2 reads SNTAGT. The V and J ends lost 7 bases and 5 bases, in that order; junction bases with no gene match: 13. As DNA, the CDR3 is TGTGCCAGCACTCCCCTCCCAGGGGGTCATACCGGGGAGCTGTTTTTT. It yields the protein CASTPLPGGHTGELFF.

This clone was recorded only once. The rearrangement links TRBV27 to TRBJ2-5; D is uncertain. V was trimmed by 0 bases and J by 5 bases, leaving 16 bases between them. Looked up from germline, CDR1 is MNHEY and CDR2 is SMNVEV (reference sequence). This CDR3 contains 16 residues. DNA for the CDR3: TGTGCCAGCAGTTTATCGATGACACCCTTGGGCGAGACCCAGTACTTC. Protein product: CASSLSMTPLGETQYF.

This chain links TRBV27 with TRBJ2-2, with D possibly being TRBD1 (6 bases). V was cut by 5 bases and J by 0 bases, with 19 bases left in between. Germline assignment: CDR1 MNHEY and CDR2 SMNVEV (reference sequence). The CDR3 is made up of 18 amino acids. The DNA of the CDR3 is TGTGCCAGCAGTCCCCTCGGTGCGAACAGGGCGAACACCGGGGAGCTGTTTTTT. Translating gives CASSPLGANRANTGELFF.

The chain joins TRBV9 to TRBJ2-3; 14 nucleotides match TRBD2. Trimming took 4 bases from V and 4 from J; bases not matched to a gene: 11. The CDR3 length is 18 residues. Per the germline V gene, CDR1 is SGDLS and CDR2 is YYNGEE. In DNA form, the CDR3 reads TGTGCCAGCAGCTCATCGACTAGCGGGGGGGCCTTGGCAGATACGCAGTATTTT. Protein sequence: CASSSSTSGGALADTQYF.

The chain couples TRBV27 to TRBJ1-5, with 8 bases matching TRBD1. The CDR3 runs 17 residues. Germline-derived CDR1 and CDR2 are MNHEY and SMNVEV (reference sequence). V shed 2 bases, J shed 1 base, and the junction held 7 bases outside the gene matches. The DNA of the CDR3 is TGTGCCAGCAGTTTAATTTACAGGGGGTTAAGCAATCAGCCCCAGCATTTT. This gives the protein CASSLIYRGLSNQPQHF.

The chain has TRBV6-5 and TRBJ2-2; D unresolved. CDR3 length equals 14 residues. Germline V gene sequence: CDR1 MNHEY, CDR2 SVGAGI. Trimming removed 2 bases from V and 3 bases from J, with 7 bases in between. CDR3 nucleotides: TGTGCCAGCAGTTACGTGCAGCACACCGGGGAGCTGTTTTTT. Residues: CASSYVQHTGELFF.

This clone is deemed medium-sized. The sample contains more than one DNA sequence encoding this CDR3. The gene calls are TRBV7-6 and TRBJ2-5; D not certain. This CDR3 has 14 residues. CDR1 is SGHVS and CDR2 is FNYEAQ in the germline V gene. V was shortened by 1 base and J by 2 bases, with 8 bases between the two germline ends. In DNA form, the CDR3 reads TGTGCCAGCAGCTTAGATCGGTCTCAAGAGACCCAGTACTTC. It is translated as CASSLDRSQETQYF.

In its sample, this clone was seen a few times. This sequence joins TRBV6-5 and TRBJ2-7, with unresolved D. Germline loops: CDR1 MNHEY, CDR2 SVGAGI. V lost 8 bases, J lost 3 bases, and 14 bases lay in between. The CDR3 runs 13 residues. The CDR3 DNA reads as TGTGCCAGCTCGTTTGGGCAAAACTACGAGCAGTACTTC. It encodes CASSFGQNYEQYF.

This sequence joins TRBV5-4 and TRBJ2-7, with 11 bases matching TRBD1. Germline V CDR1 and CDR2: SGHNT, YYREEE (reference sequence). The V gene end was trimmed by 2 bases and the J gene end by 0 bases; junction bases not matched to a gene: 1. The CDR3 covers 15 residues. The CDR3 is CASSFGQGASYEQYF. The CDR3 nucleotides read TGTGCCAGCAGCTTTGGACAGGGGGCCTCCTACGAGCAGTACTTC.

The sample holds a few counts of this clone. The chain joins TRBV27 to TRBJ2-4; 11 positions agree with TRBD2. Germline-derived CDR1 and CDR2 are MNHEY and SMNVEV (reference sequence). The CDR3 contains 14 residues. The V gene end was trimmed by 5 bases and the J gene end by 6 bases; junction bases not matched to a gene: 3. The CDR3 nucleotides read TGTGCCAGCAGTCCAGGGACTAGCGGAAACATTCAGTACTTC. The encoded protein is CASSPGTSGNIQYF.

The rearrangement joins TRBV7-3 to TRBJ2-3; maybe TRBD1 (6 bases). This CDR3 comprises 15 residues. V shed 1 base and J shed 6 bases, with 14 bases lying between them. CDR1 and CDR2 (germline): SGHTA, FQGTGA. CDR3 amino acids: CASSLKDSKLDTQYF. CDR3 coding DNA: TGTGCCAGCAGCTTAAAGGACAGCAAACTGGATACGCAGTATTTT.

V is TRBV7-3 and J is TRBJ1-1; TRBD1 agrees at 8 bases. This CDR3 has 15 amino acids. Looked up from germline, CDR1 is SGHTA and CDR2 is FQGTGA. V lost 5 bases and J lost 4; bases outside the gene matches: 9. CDR3 sequence: CASSILGQGSTEAFF. The CDR3 bases are TGTGCCAGCAGCATTCTCGGACAGGGAAGCACTGAAGCTTTCTTT.

This clone was detected only a few times. This chain uses TRBV4-1 with TRBJ2-7, with D possibly being TRBD1 (5 bases). Trimming removed 1 base at V and 3 bases at J, with 13 bases between. In germline, CDR1 is MGHRA, CDR2 YSYEKL. This CDR3 contains 15 residues. CDR3 coding DNA: TGCGCCAGCAGCCAAGTTTCACAGGAGAGCTACGAGCAGTACTTC. This sequence encodes CASSQVSQESYEQYF.

The chain links TRBV7-2 to TRBJ1-5; D remains unclear. V lost 4 bases and J 7 bases, leaving 14 bases between the germline ends. Germline CDR1 is SGHTA and CDR2 is FQGNSA. The CDR3 extends over 14 amino acids. This CDR3 reads CASSWSIQQQPQHF. Here the CDR3 DNA reads TGTGCCAGCAGCTGGAGTATACAGCAGCAGCCCCAGCATTTT.

The V gene is TRBV27, the J gene TRBJ2-7, with 8 positions matching TRBD1. This CDR3 has 16 amino acids. Germline V lookup: CDR1 MNHEY, CDR2 SMNVEV (reference sequence). V was clipped by 5 bases and J by 4 bases; unmatched bases: 13. The CDR3 sequence is CASSAFRGQKEYEQYF. CDR3 sequence (DNA): TGTGCCAGCAGTGCGTTCAGGGGGCAGAAAGAATACGAGCAGTACTTC.